The next 29 T cell receptor beta chains were all read from a single sample in a study of T cells after somatic rescue of genetic block (dated by TCRdb to 2018 to 2021). The library was prepared using the immunoSEQ multiplex PCR assay. In its TCRdb copy, this immuneACCESS table keeps in-frame sequences only and misses some clones. Where compared with another copy, unresolved V genes explain less than half of these, and the others have no known cause. This sample lists 85,000 to 90,000 clones; about nine tenths were detected once. The top ten constitute roughly 1.5% of the sample. Material for sequencing was peripheral blood mononuclear cells (PBMCs). These receptors originate from a woman under 30.

This clone occurred once. The gene calls are TRBV28 and TRBJ1-3; TRBD1 aligns across 7 bases. The CDR3 is made up of 19 amino acids. Germline V gene sequence: CDR1 MDHEN, CDR2 SYDVKM. V lost 4 bases, J lost 2 bases, and 17 bases stayed unmatched. The CDR3 reads CASSYLMGQSIRPGNTIYF. The CDR3, as DNA: TGTGCCAGCAGTTACCTCATGGGACAGTCTATTCGTCCTGGAAACACCATATATTTT.

This chain joins TRBV4-3 and TRBJ2-1, with 12 positions matching TRBD2. CDR3 length: 18 amino acids. V shed 2 bases, J shed 2 bases, and the junction held 7 bases outside the gene matches. Per germline, CDR1 LGHNA and CDR2 YSLEER. The CDR3 protein is CASSQLTSGRGAYNEQFF. CDR3 in DNA: TGCGCCAGCAGCCAATTGACTAGCGGGAGAGGGGCCTACAATGAGCAGTTCTTC.

The rearrangement uses TRBV5-1 and TRBJ2-1; 8 bases line up with TRBD2. This CDR3 spans 13 amino acids. Germline CDR1 is SGHRS and CDR2 is YFSETQ. The J segment lost 12 bases and the V segment lost 1 base, leaving 6 bases of the junction unmatched. CDR3 sequence (DNA): TGCGCCAGCAGCTTGAATAGCGGGACCCTGCAGTTCTTC. This gives the protein CASSLNSGTLQFF. Looking up the rest from reference TRBV5-1 and TRBJ2-1 gives the full variable domain: KAGVTQTPRYLIKTRGQQVTLSCSPISGHRSVSWYQQTPGQGLQFLFEYFSETQRNKGNFPGRFSGRQFSNSRSEMNVSTLELGDSALYLCASSLNSGTLQFFGPGTRLTVL.

This clone came up once. The chain is built from TRBV7-2 and TRBJ2-1; D remains ambiguous. Per the germline V gene, CDR1 is SGHTA and CDR2 is FQGNSA. This CDR3 spans 12 amino acids. V was clipped by 1 base and J by 7 bases, with 5 bases between them. CDR3 amino acids: CASSLERNEQFF. CDR3 DNA: TGTGCCAGCAGCTTAGAACGGAATGAGCAGTTCTTC.

The gene calls are TRBV7-9 and TRBJ1-4; D call uncertain. The germline CDR1 and CDR2 sequences are SEHNR and FQNEAQ (reference sequence). The CDR3 is made up of 14 amino acids. V was trimmed by 3 bases and J by 7 bases, leaving 12 bases between them. CDR3 sequence reads: CASSFWGVSEKLFF. In DNA, the CDR3 is TGTGCCAGCAGCTTTTGGGGTGTAAGTGAAAAACTGTTTTTT. Combining the CDR3 with reference TRBV7-9 and TRBJ1-4 gives the whole variable domain DTGVSQNPRHKITKRGQNVTFRCDPISEHNRLYWYRQTLGQGPEFLTYFQNEAQLEKSRLLSDRFSAERPKGSFSTLEIQRTEQGDSAMYLCASSFWGVSEKLFFGSGTQLSVL.

The J gene is TRBJ2-1, the V gene TRBV7-2; the match to TRBD2 covers 9 bases. V lost 5 bases and J lost 0; bases outside the gene matches: 2. Germline V gene data show CDR1 as SGHTA and CDR2 as FQGNSA. This CDR3 spans 15 amino acids. The CDR3 nucleotides are TGTGCCAGCAGCCAGACTAGCGGCTCCTACAATGAGCAGTTCTTC. Amino acid sequence: CASSQTSGSYNEQFF.

This clone was found once. The chain recombines TRBV27 with TRBJ2-7; TRBD2 aligns across 7 bases. Germline CDR1 and CDR2: MNHEY and SMNVEV (reference sequence). Losses at the gene ends were 7 bases for V and 5 bases for J; bases not matched to a gene: 20. The CDR3 has 17 amino acids. The CDR3 reads CASIPRPGGGRLHEQYF. The DNA of the CDR3 is TGTGCCAGCATTCCACGGCCCGGGGGAGGGAGGCTACACGAGCAGTACTTC.

V gene TRBV5-5 combines with J gene TRBJ2-3; no reliable D call. The CDR3 runs 14 residues. CDR1 and CDR2 (germline): SGHKS, YYEKEE (reference sequence). Trimming stripped 0 bases from V and 2 bases from J, with 7 bases between. CDR3 in DNA: TGTGCCAGCAGCTTGGAACGGAACACAGATACGCAGTATTTT. This codes for CASSLERNTDTQYF.

This clone was observed a few times. The rearrangement links TRBV6-6 to TRBJ2-7, with D perhaps matching TRBD2 (5 bases). CDR3 length equals 14 residues. Germline CDR1 reads MNHNY; CDR2 reads SVGAGI (reference sequence). The ends were cut back, 5 bases at V and 6 bases at J, with 17 bases in the middle. CDR3 sequence: CASSVQRVSAEQYF. The CDR3 DNA sequence: TGTGCCAGCAGTGTTCAGAGGGTCAGCGCCGAGCAGTACTTC.

V is TRBV2 and J is TRBJ1-4, with D perhaps matching TRBD1 (5 bases). V lost 5 bases, J lost 3 bases, and 19 bases lay in between. The germline CDR1 and CDR2 sequences are SNHLY and FYNNEI. The CDR3 extends over 17 amino acids. CDR3 protein: CASSWQLNRRSNEKLFF. The DNA of the CDR3 is TGTGCCAGCAGTTGGCAATTAAACAGGCGGTCTAATGAAAAACTGTTTTTT.

The chain is built from TRBV14 and TRBJ2-3, with D unclear. Germline assignment: CDR1 SGHDN and CDR2 FVKESK. The V end was cut by 2 bases, the J end by 2 bases, with 8 bases between. This CDR3 has 14 amino acids. CDR3 sequence (DNA): TGTGCCAGCAGCCAAAACTGGAACACAGATACGCAGTATTTT. It is translated as CASSQNWNTDTQYF.

The chain has TRBV28 and TRBJ2-1; 10 bases are shared with TRBD2. CDR3 length: 15 residues. The trim removed 5 bases at V and 4 bases at J, leaving 5 bases unmatched. From germline, CDR1 is MDHEN and CDR2 SYDVKM. The CDR3: CASSLTSGLYNEQFF. CDR3 coding DNA: TGTGCCAGCAGTCTGACTAGCGGGTTATACAATGAGCAGTTCTTC. The full variable domain, rest sourced from reference TRBV28 and TRBJ2-1, is DVKVTQSSRYLVKRTGEKVFLECVQDMDHENMFWYRQDPGLGLRLIYFSYDVKMKEKGDIPEGYSVSREKKERFSLILESASTNQTSMYLCASSLTSGLYNEQFFGPGTRLTVL.

This chain connects TRBV27 to TRBJ2-4; TRBD2 matches at 8 bases. The CDR3 covers 14 residues. Germline V gene lookup returns CDR1 MNHEY and CDR2 SMNVEV (reference sequence). Unmatched junction bases numbered 7, after V lost 4 bases and J lost 8 bases. CDR3 sequence (DNA): TGTGCCAGCAGTTGGGACGGGGGGGGAGACATTCAGTACTTC. It is translated as CASSWDGGGDIQYF.

This chain connects TRBV2 to TRBJ2-7; 7 bases map to TRBD1. The V gene end was trimmed by 2 bases and the J gene end by 3 bases; junction bases not matched to a gene: 4. Looked up from germline, CDR1 is SNHLY and CDR2 is FYNNEI. The CDR3 extends over 14 amino acids. The chain's CDR3 is CASSEQGVIYEQYF. The CDR3, as DNA: TGTGCCAGCAGTGAACAGGGGGTTATCTACGAGCAGTACTTC.

The chain has TRBV6-6 and TRBJ1-2; the D is unclear. The CDR3 runs 11 residues. V was shortened by 6 bases and J by 2 bases, with 4 bases between the two germline ends. Germline CDR1 and CDR2: MNHNY and SVGAGI (reference sequence). The CDR3 loop reads CASSPNYGYTF. The CDR3 region has the DNA TGTGCCAGCAGCCCAAACTATGGCTACACCTTC.

This clone showed up just once. V usage is TRBV6-1 and J usage is TRBJ2-7, with TRBD2 as a possible D gene (6 bases). The V and J ends lost 6 bases and 5 bases respectively, with 14 bases between them. The CDR3 consists of 13 residues. Germline assignment: CDR1 MNHNS and CDR2 SASEGT. The CDR3 DNA is TGTGCCAGCAGAACCCGACTAGTCCACGAGCAGTACTTC. Residues: CASRTRLVHEQYF.

The V gene is TRBV15, the J gene TRBJ2-1; 9 nucleotides agree with TRBD2. CDR3 length equals 16 residues. Per germline, CDR1 LNHNV and CDR2 YYDKDF (reference sequence). V shed 3 bases and J 7 bases; nucleotides not matched to a gene: 10. The CDR3 sequence is CATSSPNSGRVNEQFF. In DNA, the CDR3 is TGTGCCACCAGCAGTCCAAATAGCGGGAGAGTTAATGAGCAGTTCTTC. Supplemented by reference TRBV15 and TRBJ2-1, the full variable domain reads DAMVIQNPRYQVTQFGKPVTLSCSQTLNHNVMYWYQQKSSQAPKLLFHYYDKDFNNEADTPDNFQSRRPNTSFCFLDIRSPGLGDTAMYLCATSSPNSGRVNEQFFGPGTRLTVL.

This clone was observed a single time. This chain joins TRBV7-9 and TRBJ2-2; TRBD1 aligns across 7 bases. Germline CDR1 SEHNR, CDR2 FQNEAQ (reference sequence). J lost 6 bases, V lost 4 bases, and 8 bases had no gene match. This CDR3 contains 15 residues. The DNA for the CDR3 is TGTGCCAGCAGCTCGATCAGGGGGAAGGCCGGGGAGCTGTTTTTT. Protein sequence: CASSSIRGKAGELFF.

V usage is TRBV29-1 and J usage is TRBJ2-2; D ambiguous. V lost 5 bases to trimming and J lost 5 bases, with 12 bases between them. The length of the CDR3 is 13 residues. Germline lookup yields CDR1 SQVTM and CDR2 ANQGSEA. CDR3 region: CSVFALSTGELFF. Written as DNA, the CDR3 is TGCAGCGTTTTTGCGTTATCAACCGGGGAGCTGTTTTTT.

The gene calls are TRBV6-6 and TRBJ1-5; tentative D call: TRBD1 (5 bases). This CDR3 region has 12 residues. Germline V gene sequence: CDR1 MNHNY, CDR2 SVGAGI (reference sequence). The germline V and J ends were trimmed by 10 bases and 1 base, with 8 bases remaining between them. CDR3: CATDSSNQPQHF. CDR3 nucleotide sequence: TGTGCCACAGACAGCAGCAATCAGCCCCAGCATTTT.

The chain recombines TRBV9 with TRBJ2-5, with 10 bases fitting TRBD2. The end of the DNA is better explained by TRBJ2-7, so the J call may be wrong. The CDR3 covers 14 residues. In germline, CDR1 is SGDLS, CDR2 YYNGEE. Here the CDR3 reads CASSVDSGRYEQYF. In nucleotides, the CDR3 is TGTGCCAGCAGCGTAGATAGCGGGAGGTACGAGCAGTACTTC.

The CDR3 DNA follows: TGTGCCAGCAGCTGGACGGGACTAGCGGGAGTCAGCCCAGATACGCAGTATTTT. It is translated as CASSWTGLAGVSPDTQYF. V usage is TRBV5-6 and J usage is TRBJ2-3; the match to TRBD2 covers 14 bases. The germline CDR1 and CDR2 sequences are SGHDT and YYEEEE. V was clipped by 3 bases and J by 4 bases; unmatched bases: 10. This CDR3 region has 18 residues.

CDR3 loop: CASSLTQGNQPQHF. The CDR3 coding sequence is TGTGCCAGCTCACTTACACAGGGGAATCAGCCCCAGCATTTT. The rearrangement uses TRBV18 and TRBJ1-5, with 7 bases that match TRBD1. CDR3 length: 14 amino acids. Per the germline V gene, CDR1 is KGHSH and CDR2 is LQKENI. The junction had 4 bases not matched to a gene; V was cut back by 4 bases and J by 4 bases.

This chain connects TRBV6-6 to TRBJ1-4; no definite D call. Trimming left V 2 bases short and J 7 bases short, with 11 bases between. This CDR3 has 14 residues. The V gene's germline CDR1 is MNHNY and CDR2 SVGAGI (reference sequence). The CDR3 nucleotides read TGTGCCAGCAGTTACGCGGGGTTCGGTGAAAAACTGTTTTTT. Translating it yields CASSYAGFGEKLFF.

The chain links TRBV5-1 to TRBJ2-3; D unresolved. Germline assignment: CDR1 SGHRS and CDR2 YFSETQ. CDR3 length: 11 amino acids. V was cut by 4 bases and J by 6 bases, with 6 bases left in between. The CDR3 sequence is CASSLRDTQYF. The DNA for the CDR3 is TGCGCCAGCAGCCTTCGGGATACGCAGTATTTT.

The gene calls are TRBV28 and TRBJ2-7; TRBD1 aligns across 9 bases. The germline V gene has CDR1 MDHEN and CDR2 SYDVKM. V was pared by 8 bases and J by 7 bases, with 18 bases of the junction left unmatched. The CDR3 is 16 amino acids. The CDR3 coding sequence is TGTGCCAGCCTAACCCCCAGCGGGACAGGGATCTGGGAGCAGTACTTC. This gives the protein CASLTPSGTGIWEQYF.

The rearrangement joins TRBV28 to TRBJ2-7, with 7 bases fitting TRBD1. Per the germline V gene, CDR1 is MDHEN and CDR2 is SYDVKM. This CDR3 has 14 amino acids. Trimming removed 6 bases from V and 3 bases from J; junction bases left unmatched: 8. The CDR3 bases are TGTGCCAGCAGACCTATCGGGACAGTCTACGAGCAGTACTTC. Protein sequence: CASRPIGTVYEQYF.

This rearrangement joins TRBV4-1 to TRBJ1-3, with TRBD1 identical over 9 bases. The V and J ends lost 1 base and 4 bases, in that order; junction bases with no gene match: 14. Germline-derived CDR1 and CDR2 are MGHRA and YSYEKL. The length of the CDR3 is 19 residues. CDR3 DNA: TGCGCCAGCAGCCAAGCTTACGAGAAGACAGGGGGTAGCGGAAACACCATATATTTT. Its translation: CASSQAYEKTGGSGNTIYF.

This clone came up a few times. This chain joins TRBV19 and TRBJ1-4; TRBD1 agrees at 8 bases. V lost 10 bases to trimming and J lost 2 bases; unmatched junction nucleotides: 3. Germline V CDR1 and CDR2: LNHDA, SQIVND (reference sequence). This CDR3 has 13 amino acids. CDR3 coding DNA: TGTGCCACTAGGACAGGGACTAATGAAAAACTGTTTTTT. Translated: CATRTGTNEKLFF.